Listed below are T cell receptor beta chains from one sample, sequenced in a study of shared clonotypes between healthy human individuals. Clones were sequenced by immunoSEQ multiplex PCR, and TCRdb holds only the in-frame ones, with some missing. The sample lists over 2,000,000 clones, around 93% occurring once. The sequenced sample was naive CD8+ T cells from PBMCs. The receptors come from a man younger than 35 in good health. Some clones in this sample may be carry-over from other donors' samples. The CDR3 runs from the conserved cysteine through the conserved F or W. Size values are once, few and many counts, or a class for expanded clones, and some rows have none.

V gene: TRBV7-9; clone size: -; J gene: TRBJ1-1; CDR3 protein: CASSLGAAEAFF
V gene: TRBV6-5; clone size: -; J gene: TRBJ2-1; CDR3 protein: CASSQVGAGEQFF
V gene: TRBV25-1; clone size: -; J gene: TRBJ2-7; CDR3 protein: CASSELWERIASGEQYF
V gene: TRBV4-1; clone size: few; J gene: TRBJ1-5; CDR3 protein: CASSQELGNLNQPQHF
V gene: TRBV4-1; clone size: -; J gene: TRBJ2-6; CDR3 protein: CASSLGYVGASGANVLTF
V gene: TRBV28; clone size: -; J gene: TRBJ2-7; CDR3 protein: CASSLFSADFYEQYF
V gene: TRBV28; clone size: -; J gene: TRBJ2-7; CDR3 protein: CASSPPPRESYEQYF
V gene: TRBV7-3; clone size: -; J gene: TRBJ2-1; CDR3 protein: CASSLTGSKDEQFF
V gene: TRBV30; clone size: -; J gene: TRBJ1-6; CDR3 protein: CAWSEDNSPLHF
V gene: TRBV5-4; clone size: -; J gene: TRBJ2-7; CDR3 protein: CASSPRTGGSYEQYF
V gene: TRBV27; clone size: -; J gene: TRBJ2-7; CDR3 protein: CASRGVLSYEQYF
V gene: TRBV28; clone size: -; J gene: TRBJ2-1; CDR3 protein: CASRLLDYNEQFF
V gene: TRBV7-6; clone size: once; J gene: TRBJ1-2; CDR3 protein: CASSFWRGLDYGYTF
V gene: TRBV19; clone size: -; J gene: TRBJ1-2; CDR3 protein: CASSEGTGYGYTF
V gene: TRBV7-9; clone size: once; J gene: TRBJ1-1; CDR3 protein: CASSLVGSRTEAFF
V gene: TRBV29-1; clone size: -; J gene: TRBJ2-7; CDR3 protein: CSATHGASGLAGVLFYEQYF
V gene: TRBV6-4; clone size: -; J gene: TRBJ1-1; CDR3 protein: CASRARGNTEAFF
V gene: TRBV5-4; clone size: once; J gene: TRBJ2-2; CDR3 protein: CASSLTGTGNRELFF
V gene: TRBV7-2; clone size: -; J gene: TRBJ2-7; CDR3 protein: CASSWLAAPPNEQYF
V gene: TRBV19; clone size: -; J gene: TRBJ1-1; CDR3 protein: CASSIWTGNTEAFF
V gene: TRBV9; clone size: -; J gene: TRBJ2-6; CDR3 protein: CASSAYGGANVLTF
V gene: TRBV4-2; clone size: -; J gene: TRBJ2-1; CDR3 protein: CASSQDLSSPELDYNEQFF
V gene: TRBV11-2; clone size: -; J gene: TRBJ2-1; CDR3 protein: CASSPPGRSSSYNEQFF
V gene: TRBV7-9; clone size: -; J gene: TRBJ1-3; CDR3 protein: CASSLGPNTIYF
V gene: TRBV7-6; clone size: once; J gene: TRBJ2-1; CDR3 protein: CASSSKDYRVGHEQFF
V gene: TRBV7-9; clone size: -; J gene: TRBJ1-3; CDR3 protein: CASSSRDGSSGNTIYF
V gene: TRBV30; clone size: few; J gene: TRBJ2-1; CDR3 protein: CAWSQEGATYNEQFF
V gene: TRBV15; clone size: -; J gene: TRBJ2-5; CDR3 protein: CATSRVPTSGQETQYF
V gene: TRBV11-2; clone size: -; J gene: TRBJ2-3; CDR3 protein: CASSLGAGYTDTQYF
V gene: TRBV10-1; clone size: -; J gene: TRBJ2-1; CDR3 protein: CASSELSGGSYNEQFF
V gene: TRBV13; clone size: -; J gene: TRBJ2-2; CDR3 protein: CASSPAEANTGELFF
V gene: TRBV4-1; clone size: -; J gene: TRBJ2-3; CDR3 protein: CASSQARGSSTDTQYF
V gene: TRBV27; clone size: -; J gene: TRBJ2-7; CDR3 protein: CASAASGVYEQYF
V gene: TRBV5-1; clone size: -; J gene: TRBJ2-7; CDR3 protein: CASSTGQGSYEQYF
V gene: TRBV14; clone size: -; J gene: TRBJ1-2; CDR3 protein: CASSPYGDPYGYTF
V gene: TRBV7-9; clone size: -; J gene: TRBJ2-5; CDR3 protein: CASSLWDRVGETQYF
V gene: TRBV29-1; clone size: -; J gene: TRBJ2-1; CDR3 protein: CSVQEEGNEQFF
V gene: TRBV27; clone size: once; J gene: TRBJ1-1; CDR3 protein: CASSRTENTEAFF
V gene: TRBV4-1; clone size: -; J gene: TRBJ1-6; CDR3 protein: CASSQVFGEDSPLHF
V gene: TRBV6-5; clone size: -; J gene: TRBJ2-1; CDR3 protein: CASSSDSSSYNEQFF
V gene: TRBV5-1; clone size: -; J gene: TRBJ2-1; CDR3 protein: CASSLGTGASDEQFF
V gene: TRBV7-3; clone size: -; J gene: TRBJ2-1; CDR3 protein: CASSLISSNEQFF
V gene: TRBV6-5; clone size: -; J gene: TRBJ1-5; CDR3 protein: CASSYAAEKNQPQHF
V gene: TRBV7-9; clone size: once; J gene: TRBJ2-7; CDR3 protein: CASSKPTDRVSTYEQYF
V gene: TRBV28; clone size: -; J gene: TRBJ1-4; CDR3 protein: CASRQTGGEEKLFF
V gene: TRBV19; clone size: -; J gene: TRBJ2-7; CDR3 protein: CASSIVPGPIYEQYF
V gene: TRBV5-1; clone size: -; J gene: TRBJ2-7; CDR3 protein: CASSLRGTLTSYEQYF
V gene: TRBV28; clone size: once; J gene: TRBJ1-1; CDR3 protein: CASSLGSAEAFF